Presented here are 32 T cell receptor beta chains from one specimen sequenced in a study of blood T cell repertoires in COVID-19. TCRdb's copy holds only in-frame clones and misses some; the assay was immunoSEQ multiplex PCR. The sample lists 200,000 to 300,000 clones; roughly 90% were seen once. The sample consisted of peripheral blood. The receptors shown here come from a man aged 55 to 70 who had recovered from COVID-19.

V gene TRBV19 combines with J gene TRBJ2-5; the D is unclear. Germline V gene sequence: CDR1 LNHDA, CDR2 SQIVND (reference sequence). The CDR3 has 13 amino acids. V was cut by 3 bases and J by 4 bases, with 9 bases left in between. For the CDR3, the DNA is TGTGCCAGTAGTATGGTAGTCGGAGAGACCCAGTACTTC. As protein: CASSMVVGETQYF. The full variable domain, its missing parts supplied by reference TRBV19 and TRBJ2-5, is DGGITQSPKYLFRKEGQNVTLSCEQNLNHDAMYWYRQDPGQGLRLIYYSQIVNDFQKGDIAEGYSVSREKKESFPLTVTSAQKNPTAFYLCASSMVVGETQYFGPGTRLLVL.

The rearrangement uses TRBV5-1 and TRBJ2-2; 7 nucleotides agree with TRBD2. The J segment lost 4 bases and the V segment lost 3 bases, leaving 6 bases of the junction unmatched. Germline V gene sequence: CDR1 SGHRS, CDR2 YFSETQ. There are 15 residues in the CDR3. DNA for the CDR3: TGCGCCAGCAGCTCGGCGGGGGTCTCCACCGGGGAGCTGTTTTTT. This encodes CASSSAGVSTGELFF.

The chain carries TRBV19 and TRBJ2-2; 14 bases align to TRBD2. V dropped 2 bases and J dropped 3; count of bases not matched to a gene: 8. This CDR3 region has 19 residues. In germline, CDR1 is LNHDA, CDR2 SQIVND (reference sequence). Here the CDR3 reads CASSIRPGLAGGYTGELFF. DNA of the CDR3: TGTGCCAGTAGTATACGGCCCGGACTAGCGGGGGGTTACACCGGGGAGCTGTTTTTT.

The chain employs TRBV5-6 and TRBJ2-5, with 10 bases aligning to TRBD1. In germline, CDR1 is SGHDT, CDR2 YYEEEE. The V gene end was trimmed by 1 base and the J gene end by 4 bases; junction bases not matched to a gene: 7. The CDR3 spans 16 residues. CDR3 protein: CASSLRTGGMRETQYF. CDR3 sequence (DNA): TGTGCCAGCAGCTTGAGGACAGGGGGAATGCGAGAGACCCAGTACTTC.

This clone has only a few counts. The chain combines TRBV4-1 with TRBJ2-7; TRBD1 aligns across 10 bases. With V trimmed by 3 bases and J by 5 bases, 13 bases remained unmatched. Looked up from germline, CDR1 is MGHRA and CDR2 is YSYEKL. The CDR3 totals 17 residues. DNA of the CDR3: TGCGCCAGCAGCCACCCCCGGGACCGGGACAGGGGCCACGAGCAGTACTTC. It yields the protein CASSHPRDRDRGHEQYF.

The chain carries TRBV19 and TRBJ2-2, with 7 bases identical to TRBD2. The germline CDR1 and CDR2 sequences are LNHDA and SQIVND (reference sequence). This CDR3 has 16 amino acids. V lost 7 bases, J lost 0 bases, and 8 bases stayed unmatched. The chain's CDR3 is CASTPRGGSNTGELFF. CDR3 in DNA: TGTGCCAGTACCCCCCGCGGGGGATCGAACACCGGGGAGCTGTTTTTT.

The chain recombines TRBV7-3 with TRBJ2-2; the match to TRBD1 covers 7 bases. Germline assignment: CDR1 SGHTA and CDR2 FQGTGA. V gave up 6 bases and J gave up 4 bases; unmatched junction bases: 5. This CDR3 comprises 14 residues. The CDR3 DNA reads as TGTGCCAGCAGGCAGACAGGGAGCACCGGGGAGCTGTTTTTT. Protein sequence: CASRQTGSTGELFF.

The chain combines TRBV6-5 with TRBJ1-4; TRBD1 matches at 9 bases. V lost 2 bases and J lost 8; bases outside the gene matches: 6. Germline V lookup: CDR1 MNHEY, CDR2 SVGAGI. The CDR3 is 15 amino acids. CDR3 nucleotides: TGTGCCAGCAGTTACGCGGGACAGGGAGGAGAAAAACTGTTTTTT. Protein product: CASSYAGQGGEKLFF.

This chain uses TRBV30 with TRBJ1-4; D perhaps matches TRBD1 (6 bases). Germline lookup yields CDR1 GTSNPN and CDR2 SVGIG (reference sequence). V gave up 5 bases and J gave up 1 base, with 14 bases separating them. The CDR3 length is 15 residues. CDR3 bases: TGTGCCTGGGCCGGGACAAAAGAAACTAATGAAAAACTGTTTTTT. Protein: CAWAGTKETNEKLFF.

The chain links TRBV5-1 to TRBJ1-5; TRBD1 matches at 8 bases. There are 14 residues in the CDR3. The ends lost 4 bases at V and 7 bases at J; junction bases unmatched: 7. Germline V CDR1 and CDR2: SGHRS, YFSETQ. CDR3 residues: CASSLGTGGQPQHF. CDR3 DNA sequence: TGCGCCAGCAGCCTAGGGACAGGAGGCCAGCCCCAGCATTTT.

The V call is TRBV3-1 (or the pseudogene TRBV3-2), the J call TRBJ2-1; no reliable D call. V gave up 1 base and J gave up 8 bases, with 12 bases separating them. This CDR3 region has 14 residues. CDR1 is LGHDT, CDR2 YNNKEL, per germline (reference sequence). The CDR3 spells CASSQVSSYDEQFF. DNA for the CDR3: TGTGCCAGCAGCCAAGTGTCCAGTTACGATGAGCAGTTCTTC.

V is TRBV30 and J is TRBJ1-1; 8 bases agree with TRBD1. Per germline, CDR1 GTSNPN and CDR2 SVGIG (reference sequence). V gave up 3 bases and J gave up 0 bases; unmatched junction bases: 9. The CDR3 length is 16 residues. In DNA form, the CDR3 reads TGTGCCTGGAGAGTCGACAGGGGACCTATGAACACTGAAGCTTTCTTT. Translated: CAWRVDRGPMNTEAFF.

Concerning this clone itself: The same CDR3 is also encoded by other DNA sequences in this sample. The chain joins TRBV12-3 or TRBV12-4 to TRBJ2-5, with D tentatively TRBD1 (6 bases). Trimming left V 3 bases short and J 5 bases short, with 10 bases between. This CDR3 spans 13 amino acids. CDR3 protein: CASSFVQGETQYF. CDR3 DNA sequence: TGTGCCAGCAGTTTCGTACAGGGCGAGACCCAGTACTTC.

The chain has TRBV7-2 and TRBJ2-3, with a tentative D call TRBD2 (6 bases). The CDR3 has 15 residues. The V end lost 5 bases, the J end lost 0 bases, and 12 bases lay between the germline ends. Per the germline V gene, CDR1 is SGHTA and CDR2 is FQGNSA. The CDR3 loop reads CASSRAGTSTDTQYF. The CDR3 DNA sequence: TGTGCCAGCAGCCGGGCGGGGACTAGCACAGATACGCAGTATTTT. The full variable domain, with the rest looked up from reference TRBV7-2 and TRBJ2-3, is GAGVSQSPSNKVTEKGKDVELRCDPISGHTALYWYRQSLGQGLEFLIYFQGNSAPDKSGLPSDRFSAERTGGSVSTLTIQRTQQEDSAVYLCASSRAGTSTDTQYFGPGTRLTVL.

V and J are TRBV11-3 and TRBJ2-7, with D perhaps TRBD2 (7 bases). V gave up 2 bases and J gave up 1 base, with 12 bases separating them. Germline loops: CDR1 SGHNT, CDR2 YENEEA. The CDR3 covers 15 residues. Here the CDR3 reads CASSLRGAGSYEQYF. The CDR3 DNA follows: TGTGCCAGCAGCTTACGGGGGGCGGGATCCTACGAGCAGTACTTC.

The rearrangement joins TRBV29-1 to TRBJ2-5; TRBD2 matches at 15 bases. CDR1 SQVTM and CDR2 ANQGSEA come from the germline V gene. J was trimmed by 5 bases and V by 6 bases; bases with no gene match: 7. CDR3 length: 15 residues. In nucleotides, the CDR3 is TGCAGCGTCCGGACTAGCGGGGGGGCACGGGAGACCCAGTACTTC. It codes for CSVRTSGGARETQYF.

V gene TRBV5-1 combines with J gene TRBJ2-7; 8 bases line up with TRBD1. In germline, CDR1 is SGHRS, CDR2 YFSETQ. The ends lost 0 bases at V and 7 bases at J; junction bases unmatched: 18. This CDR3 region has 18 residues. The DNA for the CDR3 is TGCGCCAGCAGCTTGGATTTGGGACCGGGACAGGCAGTAAGGGAGCAGTACTTC. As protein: CASSLDLGPGQAVREQYF.

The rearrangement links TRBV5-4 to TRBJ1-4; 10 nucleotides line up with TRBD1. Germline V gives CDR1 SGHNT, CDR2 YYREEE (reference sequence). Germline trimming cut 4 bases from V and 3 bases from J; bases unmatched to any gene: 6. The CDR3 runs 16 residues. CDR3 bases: TGTGCCAGCAGCAAGGGACAGGGGAGCGCTAATGAAAAACTGTTTTTT. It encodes CASSKGQGSANEKLFF.

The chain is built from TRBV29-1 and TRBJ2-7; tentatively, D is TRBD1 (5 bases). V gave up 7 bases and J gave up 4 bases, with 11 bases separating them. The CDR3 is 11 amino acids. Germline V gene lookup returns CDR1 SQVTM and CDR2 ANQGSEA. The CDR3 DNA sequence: TGCAGCGCCAGCGCAGGGTACGAGCAGTACTTC. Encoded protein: CSASAGYEQYF.

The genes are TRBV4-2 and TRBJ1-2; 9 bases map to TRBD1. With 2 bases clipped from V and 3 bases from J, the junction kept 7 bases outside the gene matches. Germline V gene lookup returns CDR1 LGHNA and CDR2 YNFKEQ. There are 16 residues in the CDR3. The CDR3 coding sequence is TGTGCCAGCAGCCAACCCCGACAGGGGGGGGACTATGGCTACACCTTC. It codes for CASSQPRQGGDYGYTF.

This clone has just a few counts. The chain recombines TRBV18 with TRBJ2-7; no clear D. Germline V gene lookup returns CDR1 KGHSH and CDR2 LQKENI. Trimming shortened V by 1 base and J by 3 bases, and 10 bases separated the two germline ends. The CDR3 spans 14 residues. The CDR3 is CASSPRAGDYEQYF. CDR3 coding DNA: TGTGCCAGCTCACCACGCGCAGGCGACTACGAGCAGTACTTC.

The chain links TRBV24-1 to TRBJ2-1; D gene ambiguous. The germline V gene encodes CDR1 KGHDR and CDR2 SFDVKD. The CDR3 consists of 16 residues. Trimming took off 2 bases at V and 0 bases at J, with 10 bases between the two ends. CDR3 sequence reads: CATSDSYPGSYNEQFF. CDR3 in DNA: TGTGCCACCAGTGATTCCTACCCTGGCTCCTACAATGAGCAGTTCTTC.

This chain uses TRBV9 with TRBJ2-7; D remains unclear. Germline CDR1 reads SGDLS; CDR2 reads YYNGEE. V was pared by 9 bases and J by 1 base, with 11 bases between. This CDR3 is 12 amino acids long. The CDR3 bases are TGTGCCAACGGCTGGAGATCCTACGAGCAGTACTTC. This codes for CANGWRSYEQYF.

CDR3 DNA: TGCAGTGCTAGTACAGGGGTTTTTGGCTACACCTTC. Its translation is CSASTGVFGYTF. The J gene is TRBJ1-2, the V gene TRBV20-1; 7 nucleotides agree with TRBD1. This CDR3 comprises 12 residues. The V gene end was trimmed by 3 bases and the J gene end by 7 bases; junction bases not matched to a gene: 5. Germline V CDR1 and CDR2: DFQATT, SNEGSKA (reference sequence).

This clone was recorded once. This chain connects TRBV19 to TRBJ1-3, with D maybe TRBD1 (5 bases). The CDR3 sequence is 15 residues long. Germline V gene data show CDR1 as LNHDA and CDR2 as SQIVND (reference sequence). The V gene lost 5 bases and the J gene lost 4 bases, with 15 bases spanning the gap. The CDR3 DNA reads TGTGCCAGTAGTCCAGCCAAGGGGAACGGAAACACCATATATTTT. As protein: CASSPAKGNGNTIYF.

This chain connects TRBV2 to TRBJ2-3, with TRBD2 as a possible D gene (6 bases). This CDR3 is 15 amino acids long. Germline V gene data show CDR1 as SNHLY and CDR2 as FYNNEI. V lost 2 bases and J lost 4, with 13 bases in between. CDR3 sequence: CASSELGGLADTQYF. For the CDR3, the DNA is TGTGCCAGCAGTGAACTCGGGGGTCTGGCAGATACGCAGTATTTT.

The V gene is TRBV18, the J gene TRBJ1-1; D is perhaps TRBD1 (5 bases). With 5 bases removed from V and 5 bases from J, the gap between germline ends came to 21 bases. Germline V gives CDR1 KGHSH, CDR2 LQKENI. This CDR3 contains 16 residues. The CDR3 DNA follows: TGTGCCAGCTCATCAAAACTAACGGGGGGGAATACTGAAGCTTTCTTT. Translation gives CASSSKLTGGNTEAFF.

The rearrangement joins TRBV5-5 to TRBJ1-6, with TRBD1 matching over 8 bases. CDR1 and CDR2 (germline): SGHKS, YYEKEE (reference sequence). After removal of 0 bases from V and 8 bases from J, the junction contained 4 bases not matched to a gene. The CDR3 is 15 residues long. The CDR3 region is CASSLEDRAYSPLHF. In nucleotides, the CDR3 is TGTGCCAGCAGCTTGGAGGACAGGGCATATTCACCCCTCCACTTT.

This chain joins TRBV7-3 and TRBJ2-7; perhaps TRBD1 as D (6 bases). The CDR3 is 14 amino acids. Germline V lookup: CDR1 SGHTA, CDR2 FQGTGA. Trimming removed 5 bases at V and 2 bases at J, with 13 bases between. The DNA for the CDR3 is TGTGCCAGCAGCCCCGACAGGCATCCCTACGAGCAGTACTTC. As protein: CASSPDRHPYEQYF.

In DNA form, the CDR3 reads TGTGCCACCAGCAGAGAGCAGGGGCCACGCAATGAGCAGTTCTTC. Translated: CATSREQGPRNEQFF. The chain uses TRBV15 and TRBJ2-1; TRBD1 is a possible D gene (6 bases). Germline V gives CDR1 LNHNV, CDR2 YYDKDF (reference sequence). The CDR3 has 15 amino acids. With 0 bases removed from V and 6 bases from J, the gap between germline ends came to 12 bases.

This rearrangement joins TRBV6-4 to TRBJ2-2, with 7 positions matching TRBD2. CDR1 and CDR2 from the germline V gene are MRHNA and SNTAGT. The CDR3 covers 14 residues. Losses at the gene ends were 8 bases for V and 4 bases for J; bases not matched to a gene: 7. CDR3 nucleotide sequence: TGTGCCAGCGAGAGACTAGCCGGCACCGGGGAGCTGTTTTTT. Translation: CASERLAGTGELFF.

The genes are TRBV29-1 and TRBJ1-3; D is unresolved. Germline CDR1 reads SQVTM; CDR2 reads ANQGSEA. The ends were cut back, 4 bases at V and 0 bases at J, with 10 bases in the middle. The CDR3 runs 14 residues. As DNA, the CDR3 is TGCAGCGTTGGTTATGGCGGCTCTGGAAACACCATATATTTT. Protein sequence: CSVGYGGSGNTIYF.